This T cell receptor beta chain was retrieved from a study of technical replicates of blood from a handful of donors. The repertoire was sequenced with immunoSEQ multiplex PCR; TCRdb's copy has only in-frame clones and lacks some. The sample carries around 80,000 clones, 98% recorded once. The CDR3 sequence is 10 residues long. The V end lost 5 bases, the J end lost 7 bases, and 8 bases lay between the germline ends. Per germline, CDR1 DFQATT and CDR2 SNEGSKA (reference sequence). This rearrangement joins TRBV20-1 to TRBJ1-1, with D hard to call. Specimen: T cells isolated from PBMCs. The receptor comes from a human donor in good health. CDR3 DNA sequence: TGCAGTGCTCATCCAGGTGAAGCTTTCTTT. Translating gives CSAHPGEAFF.